These 13 T cell receptor beta chains share one sample of origin, sequenced in a study of cytomegalovirus exposure and HLA in healthy donors. Primers: 60 Vbeta forward and 13 Jbeta reverse. Generated by immunoSEQ multiplex PCR, the TCRdb table keeps only in-frame clones and is missing some. The sample yields tens of thousands of clones, approximately 84% seen once. The sequenced sample was PBMCs. The receptor set was obtained from a man aged 45-60 years in good health and CMV-seronegative.

The chain links TRBV28 to TRBJ2-5, with 9 bases matching TRBD2. The CDR3 has 14 amino acids. The germline gives CDR1 MDHEN, CDR2 SYDVKM. V gave up 6 bases and J gave up 2 bases; unmatched junction bases: 4. CDR3 sequence: CASSPSGGQETQYF. The CDR3 nucleotides read TGTGCCAGCAGCCCAAGCGGGGGGCAAGAGACCCAGTACTTC.

This chain joins TRBV18 and TRBJ1-1; D perhaps matches TRBD1 (6 bases). The CDR3 spans 20 residues. Germline CDR1 and CDR2: KGHSH and LQKENI. The ends were cut back, 1 base at V and 4 bases at J, with 28 bases in the middle. CDR3: CASSPRGGIRQGIRGTEAFF. CDR3 bases: TGTGCCAGCTCACCACGCGGAGGAATACGGCAGGGGATACGTGGCACTGAAGCTTTCTTT.

This chain connects TRBV2 to TRBJ2-5; no firm D call. Germline V gene sequence: CDR1 SNHLY, CDR2 FYNNEI. V was clipped by 4 bases and J by 4 bases, with 7 bases between them. The CDR3 runs 12 residues. In DNA form, the CDR3 reads TGTGCCAGCAGTGTTGCCGGAGAGACCCAGTACTTC. Encoded protein: CASSVAGETQYF.

In its sample, this clone was seen once. The genes are TRBV5-1 and TRBJ2-5, with D perhaps matching TRBD1 (6 bases). This CDR3 has 14 amino acids. Germline CDR1 SGHRS, CDR2 YFSETQ. The V end lost 5 bases, the J end lost 5 bases, and 16 bases lay between the germline ends. The CDR3, as DNA: TGCGCCAGCAGGAAGACAGGACCCGCGGAGACCCAGTACTTC. Protein sequence: CASRKTGPAETQYF.

The V call is TRBV6-1, the J call TRBJ2-7; 7 nucleotides line up with TRBD1. V shed 7 bases, J shed 0 bases, and the junction held 9 bases outside the gene matches. The CDR3 has 15 residues. The germline V gene has CDR1 MNHNS and CDR2 SASEGT. CDR3 sequence: CASTMTGTDSYEQYF. CDR3 coding DNA: TGTGCCAGCACTATGACAGGGACCGACTCCTACGAGCAGTACTTC.

The CDR3 reads CASSQDGGGLPYGYTF. CDR3 coding DNA: TGCGCCAGCAGCCAAGACGGGGGAGGTCTTCCCTATGGCTACACCTTC. V and J are TRBV4-1 and TRBJ1-2; tentatively, D is TRBD1 (5 bases). The CDR3 spans 16 residues. Germline CDR1 and CDR2: MGHRA and YSYEKL. V was cut by 0 bases and J by 4 bases, with 15 bases left in between.

V is TRBV15 and J is TRBJ2-7, with 12 bases that match TRBD2. Germline V gene lookup returns CDR1 LNHNV and CDR2 YYDKDF (reference sequence). The V and J ends lost 2 bases and 7 bases, in that order; junction bases with no gene match: 12. The CDR3 sequence is 17 residues long. The CDR3 protein is CATSRRGLAGGPKEQYF. In DNA form, the CDR3 reads TGTGCCACCAGCAGACGGGGCCTAGCGGGGGGGCCGAAAGAGCAGTACTTC.

The genes are TRBV6-4 and TRBJ1-1, with TRBD1 as a possible D gene (6 bases). V was trimmed by 4 bases and J by 5 bases, leaving 14 bases between them. CDR3 length: 14 residues. CDR1 is MRHNA, CDR2 SNTAGT, per germline. As DNA, the CDR3 is TGTGCCAGCAGTGCCACAGGGAGGGGGACTGAAGCTTTCTTT. Its translation: CASSATGRGTEAFF.

The chain is built from TRBV19 and TRBJ1-3; TRBD1 matches at 11 bases. From germline, CDR1 is LNHDA and CDR2 SQIVND (reference sequence). The CDR3 has 17 amino acids. V gave up 4 bases and J gave up 2 bases; unmatched junction bases: 7. The CDR3 DNA sequence: TGTGCCAGTAGTACCCCGGACAGGGGGCTACCTGGAAACACCATATATTTT. Translation gives CASSTPDRGLPGNTIYF. Supplemented by reference TRBV19 and TRBJ1-3, the full variable domain reads DGGITQSPKYLFRKEGQNVTLSCEQNLNHDAMYWYRQDPGQGLRLIYYSQIVNDFQKGDIAEGYSVSREKKESFPLTVTSAQKNPTAFYLCASSTPDRGLPGNTIYFGEGSWLTVV.

The chain uses TRBV2 and TRBJ1-1; tentative D call: TRBD1 (6 bases). V was shortened by 7 bases and J by 4 bases, with 19 bases between the two germline ends. Per germline, CDR1 SNHLY and CDR2 FYNNEI. The CDR3 length is 15 residues. CDR3 sequence reads: CASTDTGRPSTEAFF. CDR3 DNA: TGTGCCAGCACCGACACAGGGAGACCTAGCACTGAAGCTTTCTTT.

This clone was found a few times. The rearrangement joins TRBV6-1 to TRBJ2-3; 9 bases line up with TRBD1. The CDR3 length is 16 residues. Germline assignment: CDR1 MNHNS and CDR2 SASEGT. J gave up 1 base and V 0 bases, and 2 bases lay outside the gene matches. The CDR3 loop reads CASSEATGGGTDTQYF. CDR3 nucleotide sequence: TGTGCCAGCAGTGAAGCTACAGGGGGCGGCACAGATACGCAGTATTTT.

This chain uses TRBV2 with TRBJ1-5; 10 bases align to TRBD1. CDR1 SNHLY and CDR2 FYNNEI come from the germline V gene. CDR3 length equals 15 residues. V trimming: 6 bases; J trimming: 4 bases; junction bases outside the gene matches: 6. In DNA, the CDR3 is TGTGCCAGCAGAACGGACAGGGGGGGGAATCAGCCCCAGCATTTT. Its translation: CASRTDRGGNQPQHF. The full variable domain, with the rest looked up from reference TRBV2 and TRBJ1-5, is EPEVTQTPSHQVTQMGQEVILRCVPISNHLYFYWYRQILGQKVEFLVSFYNNEISEKSEIFDDQFSVERPDGSNFTLKIRSTKLEDSAMYFCASRTDRGGNQPQHFGDGTRLSIL.

The V and J genes are TRBV25-1 and TRBJ2-1; 10 nucleotides match TRBD1. The germline CDR1 and CDR2 sequences are MGHDK and SYGVNS. This CDR3 has 16 amino acids. Losses at the gene ends were 0 bases for V and 7 bases for J; bases not matched to a gene: 6. The CDR3 sequence: CASSEYSGTGVNEQFF. Written as DNA, the CDR3 is TGTGCCAGCAGTGAATATAGCGGGACAGGGGTAAATGAGCAGTTCTTC.